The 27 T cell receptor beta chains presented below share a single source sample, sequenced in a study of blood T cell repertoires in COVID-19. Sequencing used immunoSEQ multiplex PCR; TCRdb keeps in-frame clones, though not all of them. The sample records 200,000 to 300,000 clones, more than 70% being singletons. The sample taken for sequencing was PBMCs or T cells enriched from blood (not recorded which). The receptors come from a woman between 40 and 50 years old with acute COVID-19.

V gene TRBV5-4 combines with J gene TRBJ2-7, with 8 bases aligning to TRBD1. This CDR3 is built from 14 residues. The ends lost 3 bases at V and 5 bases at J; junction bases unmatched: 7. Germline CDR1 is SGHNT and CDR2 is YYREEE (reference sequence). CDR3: CASSSRTGINEQYF. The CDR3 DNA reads TGTGCCAGCAGCTCCCGGACAGGGATCAACGAGCAGTACTTC.

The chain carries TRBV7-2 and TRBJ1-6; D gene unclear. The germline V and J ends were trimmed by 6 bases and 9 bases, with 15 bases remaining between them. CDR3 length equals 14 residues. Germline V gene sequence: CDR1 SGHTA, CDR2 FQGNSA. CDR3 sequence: CASRGAGMSSPLHF. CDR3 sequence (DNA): TGTGCCAGCAGGGGTGCGGGGATGAGTTCACCCCTCCACTTT.

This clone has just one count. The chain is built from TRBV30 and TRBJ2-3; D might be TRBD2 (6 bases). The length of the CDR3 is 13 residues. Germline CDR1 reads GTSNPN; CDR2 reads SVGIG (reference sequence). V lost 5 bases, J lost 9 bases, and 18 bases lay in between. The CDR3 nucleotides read TGTGCCTGGGAGCCTAGCGTGATAGACACGCAGTATTTT. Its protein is CAWEPSVIDTQYF.

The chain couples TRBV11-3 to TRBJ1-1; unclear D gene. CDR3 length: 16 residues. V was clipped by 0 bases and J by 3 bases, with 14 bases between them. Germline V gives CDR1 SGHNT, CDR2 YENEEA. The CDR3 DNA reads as TGTGCCAGCAGCTTAGAAGGGCGGGATTCGTACACTGAAGCTTTCTTT. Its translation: CASSLEGRDSYTEAFF.

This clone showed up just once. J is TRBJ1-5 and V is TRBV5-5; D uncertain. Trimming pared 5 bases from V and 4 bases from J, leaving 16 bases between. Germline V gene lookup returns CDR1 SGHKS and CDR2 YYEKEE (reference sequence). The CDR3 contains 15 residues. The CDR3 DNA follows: TGTGCCAGCAGAGGCGGCATCCTCGTGAATCAGCCCCAGCATTTT. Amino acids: CASRGGILVNQPQHF.

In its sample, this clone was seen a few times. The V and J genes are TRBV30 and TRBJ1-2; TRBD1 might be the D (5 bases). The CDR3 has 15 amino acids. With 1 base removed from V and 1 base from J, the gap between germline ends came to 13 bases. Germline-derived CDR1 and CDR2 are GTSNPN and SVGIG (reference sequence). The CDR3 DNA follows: TGTGCCTGGAGTGCCGGGACTCAAGATAACTATGGCTACACCTTC. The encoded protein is CAWSAGTQDNYGYTF.

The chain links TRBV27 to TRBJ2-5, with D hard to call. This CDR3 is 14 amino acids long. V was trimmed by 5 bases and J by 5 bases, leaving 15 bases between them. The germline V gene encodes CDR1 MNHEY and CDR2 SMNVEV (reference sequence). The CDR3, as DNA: TGTGCCAGCAGTCCCCTCTTTACCGGGGAGACCCAGTACTTC. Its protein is CASSPLFTGETQYF.

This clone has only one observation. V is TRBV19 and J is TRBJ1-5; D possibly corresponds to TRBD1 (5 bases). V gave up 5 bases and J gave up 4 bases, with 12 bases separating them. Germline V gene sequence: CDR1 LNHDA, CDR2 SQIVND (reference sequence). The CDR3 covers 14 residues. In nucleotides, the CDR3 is TGTGCCAGTAGTCCGGGACTGAGAAATCAGCCCCAGCATTTT. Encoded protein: CASSPGLRNQPQHF. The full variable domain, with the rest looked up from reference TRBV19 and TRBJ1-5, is DGGITQSPKYLFRKEGQNVTLSCEQNLNHDAMYWYRQDPGQGLRLIYYSQIVNDFQKGDIAEGYSVSREKKESFPLTVTSAQKNPTAFYLCASSPGLRNQPQHFGDGTRLSIL.

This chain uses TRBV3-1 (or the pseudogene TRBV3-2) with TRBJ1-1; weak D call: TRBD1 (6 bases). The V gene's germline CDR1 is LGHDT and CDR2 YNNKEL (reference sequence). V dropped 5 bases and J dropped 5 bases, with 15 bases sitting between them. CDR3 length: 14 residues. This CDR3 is CASSERGLRTEAFF. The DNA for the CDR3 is TGTGCCAGCAGCGAGAGGGGGTTGAGGACTGAAGCTTTCTTT.

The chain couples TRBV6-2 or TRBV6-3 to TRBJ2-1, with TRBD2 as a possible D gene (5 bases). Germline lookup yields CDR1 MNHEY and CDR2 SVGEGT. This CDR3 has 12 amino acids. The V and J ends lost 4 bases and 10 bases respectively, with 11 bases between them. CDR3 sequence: CASSFPGTEQFF. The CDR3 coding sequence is TGTGCCAGCAGTTTCCCGGGAACAGAGCAGTTCTTC.

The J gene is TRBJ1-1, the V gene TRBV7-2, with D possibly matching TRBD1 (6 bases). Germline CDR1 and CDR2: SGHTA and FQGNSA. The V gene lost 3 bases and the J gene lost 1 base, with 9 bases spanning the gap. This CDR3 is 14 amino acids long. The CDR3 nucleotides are TGTGCCAGCAGCTTTCGGACAGCGAACACTGAAGCTTTCTTT. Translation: CASSFRTANTEAFF.

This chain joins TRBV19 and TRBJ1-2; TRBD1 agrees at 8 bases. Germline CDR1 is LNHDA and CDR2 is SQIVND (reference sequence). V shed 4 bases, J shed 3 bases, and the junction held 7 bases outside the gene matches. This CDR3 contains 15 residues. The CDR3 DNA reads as TGTGCCAGTAGTACAGGGGGCCCGATTTACTATGGCTACACCTTC. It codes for CASSTGGPIYYGYTF.

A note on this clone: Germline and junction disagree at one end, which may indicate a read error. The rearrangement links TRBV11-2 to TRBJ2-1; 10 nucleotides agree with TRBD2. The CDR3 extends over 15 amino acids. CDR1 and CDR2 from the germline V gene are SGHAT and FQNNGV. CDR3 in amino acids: CASSIEPSGRREQFF. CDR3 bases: TGTGCCAGCAGCATAGAACCTAGCGGGAGACGGGAGCAGTTCTTC.

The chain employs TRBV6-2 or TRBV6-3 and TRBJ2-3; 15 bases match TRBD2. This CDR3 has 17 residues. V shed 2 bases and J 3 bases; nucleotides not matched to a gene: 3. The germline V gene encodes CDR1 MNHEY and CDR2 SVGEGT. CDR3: CASSYGLAGGKTDTQYF. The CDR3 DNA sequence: TGTGCCAGCAGTTACGGACTAGCGGGAGGGAAGACAGATACGCAGTATTTT.

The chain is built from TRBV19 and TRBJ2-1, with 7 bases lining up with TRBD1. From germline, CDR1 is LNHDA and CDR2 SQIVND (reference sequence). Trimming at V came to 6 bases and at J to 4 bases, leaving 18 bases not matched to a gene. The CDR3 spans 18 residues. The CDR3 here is CASRKRSSLGGGYNEQFF. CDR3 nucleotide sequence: TGTGCCAGTAGGAAACGCTCTTCGCTAGGGGGCGGTTACAATGAGCAGTTCTTC. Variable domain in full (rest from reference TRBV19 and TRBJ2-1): DGGITQSPKYLFRKEGQNVTLSCEQNLNHDAMYWYRQDPGQGLRLIYYSQIVNDFQKGDIAEGYSVSREKKESFPLTVTSAQKNPTAFYLCASRKRSSLGGGYNEQFFGPGTRLTVL.

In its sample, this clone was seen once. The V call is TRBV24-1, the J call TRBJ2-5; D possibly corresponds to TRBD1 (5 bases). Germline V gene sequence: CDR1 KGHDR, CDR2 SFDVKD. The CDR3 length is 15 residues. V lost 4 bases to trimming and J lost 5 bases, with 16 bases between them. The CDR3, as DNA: TGTGCCACCAGTGACCAGCTAGGGGAATTGGAGACCCAGTACTTC. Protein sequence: CATSDQLGELETQYF.

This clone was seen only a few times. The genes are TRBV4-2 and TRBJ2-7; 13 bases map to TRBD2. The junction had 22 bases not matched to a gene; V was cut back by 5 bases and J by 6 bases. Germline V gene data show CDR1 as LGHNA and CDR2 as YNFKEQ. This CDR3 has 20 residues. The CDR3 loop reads CASSKNLGTSGASPGGEQYF. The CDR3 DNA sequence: TGTGCCAGCAGCAAAAATCTCGGGACTAGCGGGGCTTCACCAGGGGGCGAGCAGTACTTC.

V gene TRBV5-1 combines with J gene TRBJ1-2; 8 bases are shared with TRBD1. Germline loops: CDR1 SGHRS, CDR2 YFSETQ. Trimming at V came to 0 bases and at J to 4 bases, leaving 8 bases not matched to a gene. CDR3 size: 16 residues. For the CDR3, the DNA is TGCGCCAGCAGCTTGGGGTCAGGGGGCTTGGTCTATGGCTACACCTTC. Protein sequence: CASSLGSGGLVYGYTF. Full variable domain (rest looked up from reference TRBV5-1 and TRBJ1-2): KAGVTQTPRYLIKTRGQQVTLSCSPISGHRSVSWYQQTPGQGLQFLFEYFSETQRNKGNFPGRFSGRQFSNSRSEMNVSTLELGDSALYLCASSLGSGGLVYGYTFGSGTRLTVV.

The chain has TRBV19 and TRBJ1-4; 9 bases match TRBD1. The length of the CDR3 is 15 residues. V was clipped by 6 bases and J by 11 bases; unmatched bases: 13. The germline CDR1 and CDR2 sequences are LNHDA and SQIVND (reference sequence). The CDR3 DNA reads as TGTGCCAGTAGAACTCCGGGACAGGGCTTTGCGAAACTGTTTTTT. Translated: CASRTPGQGFAKLFF.

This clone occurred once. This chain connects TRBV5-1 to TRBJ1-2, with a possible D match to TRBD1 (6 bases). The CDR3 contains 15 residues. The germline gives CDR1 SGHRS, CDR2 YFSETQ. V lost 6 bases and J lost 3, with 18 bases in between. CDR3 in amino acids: CASNPTVTGYYGYTF. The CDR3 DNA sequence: TGCGCCAGCAACCCCACGGTCACAGGGTACTATGGCTACACCTTC.

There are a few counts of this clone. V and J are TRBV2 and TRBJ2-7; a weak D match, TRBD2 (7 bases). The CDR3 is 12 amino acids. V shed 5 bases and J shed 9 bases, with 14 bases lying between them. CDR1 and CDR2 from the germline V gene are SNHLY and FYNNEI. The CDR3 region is CASSRGGSGQYF. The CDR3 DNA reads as TGTGCCAGCAGTAGGGGGGGCTCTGGGCAGTACTTC.

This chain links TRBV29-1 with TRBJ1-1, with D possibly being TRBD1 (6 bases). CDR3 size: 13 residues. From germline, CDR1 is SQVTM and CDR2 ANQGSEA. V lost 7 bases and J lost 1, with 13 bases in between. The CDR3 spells CSARQAANTEAFF. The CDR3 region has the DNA TGCAGCGCGCGACAGGCCGCGAACACTGAAGCTTTCTTT.

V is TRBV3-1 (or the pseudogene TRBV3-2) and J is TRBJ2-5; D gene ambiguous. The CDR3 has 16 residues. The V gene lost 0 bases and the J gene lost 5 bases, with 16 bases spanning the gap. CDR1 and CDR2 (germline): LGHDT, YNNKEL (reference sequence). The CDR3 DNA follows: TGTGCCAGCAGCCAAGATCGCCCGGGTTCGGCGGAGACCCAGTACTTC. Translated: CASSQDRPGSAETQYF.

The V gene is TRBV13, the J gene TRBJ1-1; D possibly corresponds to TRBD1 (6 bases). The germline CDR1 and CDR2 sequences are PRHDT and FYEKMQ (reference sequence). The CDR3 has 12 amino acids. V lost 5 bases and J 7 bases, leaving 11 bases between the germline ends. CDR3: CASSPGQLEAFF. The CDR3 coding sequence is TGTGCCAGCAGCCCTGGACAGCTTGAAGCTTTCTTT.

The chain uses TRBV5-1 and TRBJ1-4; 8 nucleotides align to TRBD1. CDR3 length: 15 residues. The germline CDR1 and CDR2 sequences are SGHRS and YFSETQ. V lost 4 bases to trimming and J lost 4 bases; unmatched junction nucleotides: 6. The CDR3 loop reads CASSLRTGNNEKLFF. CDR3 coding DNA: TGCGCCAGCAGCCTCCGGACAGGGAATAATGAAAAACTGTTTTTT. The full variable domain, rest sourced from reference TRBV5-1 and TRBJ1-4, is KAGVTQTPRYLIKTRGQQVTLSCSPISGHRSVSWYQQTPGQGLQFLFEYFSETQRNKGNFPGRFSGRQFSNSRSEMNVSTLELGDSALYLCASSLRTGNNEKLFFGSGTQLSVL.

Here the CDR3 DNA reads TGTGCCAGCAGCCCATTGCCCATATCGACTTTCTACGAGCAGTACGTC. Translated: CASSPLPISTFYEQYV. The chain recombines TRBV28 with TRBJ2-7; D gene unclear. Per germline, CDR1 MDHEN and CDR2 SYDVKM. Trimming took 6 bases from V and 3 from J, leaving 21 bases between them. The length of the CDR3 is 16 residues.

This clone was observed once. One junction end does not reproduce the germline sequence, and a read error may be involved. The CDR3 nucleotides are TGTGTCAGCTCACCTCCGGGACAGCTGACCACTGAAGCTTTCTTT. Translation gives CVSSPPGQLTTEAFF. The chain combines TRBV18 with TRBJ1-1, with 7 bases aligning to TRBD1. The germline V gene encodes CDR1 KGHSH and CDR2 LQKENI. CDR3 length: 15 residues.